This TCR beta chain originates from a study of T cell responses to AZD1222 COVID-19 vaccine. Produced via immunoSEQ multiplex PCR; TCRdb's table is partial and in-frame only. The sample shows more than 85,000 clones, around 93% of them seen only once. The input for sequencing was peripheral blood, taken on day 0 of AZD1222 vaccination. This receptor was obtained from an adult in good health.

In DNA, the CDR3 is TGTGCCAGCAGCCCACTCCGGGGACAGGACCTTTTAAAGCAGTACTTC. This sequence encodes CASSPLRGQDLLKQYF. The chain links TRBV16 to TRBJ2-7; 8 bases line up with TRBD1. Germline values: CDR1 KGHSY, CDR2 FQNENV. Germline trimming cut 4 bases from V and 8 bases from J; bases unmatched to any gene: 16. CDR3 length equals 16 residues. The whole variable domain, remainder taken from reference TRBV16 and TRBJ2-7, is GEEVAQTPKHLVRGEGQKAKLYCAPIKGHSYVFWYQQVLKNEFKFLISFQNENVFDETGMPKERFSAKCLPNSPCSLEIQATKLEDSAVYFCASSPLRGQDLLKQYFGPGTRLTVT.